This TCR beta chain was documented in a study of tumor and adjacent non-tumor tissue in lung cancer. Points on this clonotype: One end of the junction varies from germline; a read error may be responsible.

The template was RNA from unsorted bulk tissue. More than 3 cm separated this lung sample from the edge of the tumor. The library came from three nested PCR rounds adapted from ARM-PCR protocols. Each CDR3 protein gets one entry after TCRdb re-called the multiplex PCR reads with MiXCR. The data hold some 80,000 distinct CDR3 sequences, with over 65% observed a single time. Sequencing input: distant non-tumor lung tissue. The source is a man between 65 and 79 years old with non-small cell lung cancer.

In DNA form, the CDR3 reads TGTGCCAGTAGCTCCGGCGGGACATCTCTCAAAAACATTCAGTACTTC. This encodes CASSSGGTSLKNIQYF. V and J are TRBV5-6 and TRBJ2-4; either TRBD1 or TRBD2 may supply D (6 bases each). The CDR3 is 16 amino acids. Germline CDR1 is SGHDT and CDR2 is YYEEEE.